This TCR beta chain is from a study of T-cell reconstitution after alpha-beta-depleted transplantation in children. Construction of the TCRbeta library involved unique molecular identifiers. Via MiXCR, TCRdb re-called the PCR reads, giving one row per CDR3 protein. This table holds around 500,000 distinct CDR3 sequences, more than 20% found once. This CDR3 has 15 amino acids. From germline, CDR1 is DFQATT and CDR2 SNEGSKA (reference sequence). This clonotype has a single count. One end of the junction is discordant with germline, which a read error may explain. The chain recombines TRBV20-1 with TRBJ1-1; D is possibly TRBD1 (5 bases). This receptor was obtained from a boy under two years old who had a stem cell transplant for acute myeloid leukemia, so the T cells may come from the graft donor. The sequencing used PBMCs, mostly from graft donor cells, collected 360 days after TCRalphabeta/CD19-depleted stem cell transplant. In nucleotides, the CDR3 is TGCTGTGCTAGAGATCTGGGGCTGGGGTACACTGAAGCTTTCTTT. Its translation: CCARDLGLGYTEAFF.